This T cell receptor (beta chain) was observed in a study of response to subunit inactivated influenza vaccine. V gave up 6 bases and J gave up 7 bases; unmatched junction bases: 14. Germline lookup yields CDR1 DFQATT and CDR2 SNEGSKA (reference sequence). The CDR3 is made up of 15 amino acids. TCRdb reprocessed the RT-PCR reads via MiXCR and lists one record per CDR3 protein. The sample carries more than 400,000 distinct CDR3 sequences, 6% to 9% recorded once. The clonotype was recovered from a man aged 50 to 69 who received an inactivated influenza vaccine. The chain uses TRBV20-1 and TRBJ2-7, with 11 bases identical to TRBD2. The sequences come from PBMCs from blood, collected about 24 months after vaccination. Here the CDR3 DNA reads TGCAGTGCCGAGAGACTAGCGGGGCCCATGTGGGAGCAGTACTTC. Protein: CSAERLAGPMWEQYF.